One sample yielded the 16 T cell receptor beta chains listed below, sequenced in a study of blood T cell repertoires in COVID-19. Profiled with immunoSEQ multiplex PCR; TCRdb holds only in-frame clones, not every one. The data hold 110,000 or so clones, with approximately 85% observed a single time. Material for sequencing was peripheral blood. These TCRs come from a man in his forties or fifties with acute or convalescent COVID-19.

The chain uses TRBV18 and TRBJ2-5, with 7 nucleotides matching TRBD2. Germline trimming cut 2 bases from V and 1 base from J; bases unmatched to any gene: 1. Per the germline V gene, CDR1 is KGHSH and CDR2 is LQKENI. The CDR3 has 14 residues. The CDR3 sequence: CASSPGRGQETQYF. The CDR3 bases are TGTGCCAGCTCACCAGGGAGGGGCCAAGAGACCCAGTACTTC.

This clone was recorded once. The CDR3 DNA is TGTGCCAGCAGTTTATCGAACAGCTTCCACTCACCCCTCCACTTT. Protein product: CASSLSNSFHSPLHF. The chain couples TRBV27 to TRBJ1-6; the D is unclear. The CDR3 runs to 15 residues. CDR1 and CDR2 from the germline V gene are MNHEY and SMNVEV (reference sequence). The V end was cut by 0 bases, the J end by 10 bases, with 13 bases between.

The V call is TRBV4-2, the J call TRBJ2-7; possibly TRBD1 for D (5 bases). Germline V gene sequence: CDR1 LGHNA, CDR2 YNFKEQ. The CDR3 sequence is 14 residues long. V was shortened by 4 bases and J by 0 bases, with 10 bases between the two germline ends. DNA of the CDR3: TGTGCCAGCAGCCTGACAGTCTCCTCCTACGAGCAGTACTTC. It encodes CASSLTVSSYEQYF.

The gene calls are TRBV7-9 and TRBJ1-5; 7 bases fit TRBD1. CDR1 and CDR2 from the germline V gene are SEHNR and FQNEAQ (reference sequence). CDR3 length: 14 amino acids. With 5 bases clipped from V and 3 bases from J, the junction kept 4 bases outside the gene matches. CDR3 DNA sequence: TGTGCCAGCAGCCTGACAGGGATCAATCAGCCCCAGCATTTT. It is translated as CASSLTGINQPQHF. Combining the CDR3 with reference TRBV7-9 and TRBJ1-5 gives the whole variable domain DTGVSQNPRHKITKRGQNVTFRCDPISEHNRLYWYRQTLGQGPEFLTYFQNEAQLEKSRLLSDRFSAERPKGSFSTLEIQRTEQGDSAMYLCASSLTGINQPQHFGDGTRLSIL.

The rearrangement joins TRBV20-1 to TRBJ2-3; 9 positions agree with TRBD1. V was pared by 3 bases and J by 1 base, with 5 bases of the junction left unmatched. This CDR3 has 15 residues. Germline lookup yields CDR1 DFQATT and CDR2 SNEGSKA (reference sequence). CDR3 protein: CSASKTGGGTDTQYF. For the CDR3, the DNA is TGCAGTGCTAGTAAGACAGGGGGGGGCACAGATACGCAGTATTTT.

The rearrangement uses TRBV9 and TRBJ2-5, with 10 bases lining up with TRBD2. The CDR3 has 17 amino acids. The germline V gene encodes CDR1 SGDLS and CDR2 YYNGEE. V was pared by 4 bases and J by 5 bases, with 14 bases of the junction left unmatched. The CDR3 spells CASSPLGLAVEGETQYF. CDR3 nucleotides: TGTGCCAGCAGCCCACTTGGACTAGCGGTGGAGGGGGAGACCCAGTACTTC.

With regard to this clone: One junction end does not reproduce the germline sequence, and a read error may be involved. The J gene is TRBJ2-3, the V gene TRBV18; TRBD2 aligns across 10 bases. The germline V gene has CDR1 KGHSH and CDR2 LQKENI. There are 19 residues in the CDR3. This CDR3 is CASSPPESGGARSTDTQYF. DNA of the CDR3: TGTGCCAGCTCTCCACCAGAAAGCGGGGGGGCCAGGAGCACAGATACGCAGTATTTT. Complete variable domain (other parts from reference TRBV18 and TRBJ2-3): NAGVMQNPRHLVRRRGQEARLRCSPMKGHSHVYWYRQLPEEGLKFMVYLQKENIIDESGMPKERFSAEFPKEGPSILRIQQVVRGDSAAYFCASSPPESGGARSTDTQYFGPGTRLTVL.

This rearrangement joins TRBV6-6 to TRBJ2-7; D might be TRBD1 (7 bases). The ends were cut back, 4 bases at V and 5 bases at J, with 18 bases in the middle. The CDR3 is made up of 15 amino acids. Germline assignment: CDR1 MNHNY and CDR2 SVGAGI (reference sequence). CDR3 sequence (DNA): TGTGCCAGCAGTTGGAGGGCAGGGGGAATGGACGAGCAGTACTTC. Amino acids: CASSWRAGGMDEQYF.

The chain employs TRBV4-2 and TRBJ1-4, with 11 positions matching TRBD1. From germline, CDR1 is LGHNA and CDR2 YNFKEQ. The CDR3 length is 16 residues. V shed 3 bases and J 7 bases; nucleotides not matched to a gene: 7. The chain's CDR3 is CASSQDTGTGGEKLFF. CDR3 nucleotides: TGTGCCAGCAGCCAGGATACCGGGACAGGGGGTGAAAAACTGTTTTTT.

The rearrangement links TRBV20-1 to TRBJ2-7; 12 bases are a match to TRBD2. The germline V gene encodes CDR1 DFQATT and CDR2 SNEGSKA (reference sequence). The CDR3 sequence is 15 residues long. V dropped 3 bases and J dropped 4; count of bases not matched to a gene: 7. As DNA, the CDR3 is TGCAGTGCTAGTTCTAGCGGGGGGGCCGATTACGAGCAGTACTTC. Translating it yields CSASSSGGADYEQYF.

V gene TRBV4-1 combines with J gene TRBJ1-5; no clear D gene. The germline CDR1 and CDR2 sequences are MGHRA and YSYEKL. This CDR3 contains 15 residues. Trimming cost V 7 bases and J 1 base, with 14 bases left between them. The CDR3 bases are TGCGCCAGCACCTGGAGGGTGGGGAGCAATCAGCCCCAGCATTTT. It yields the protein CASTWRVGSNQPQHF.

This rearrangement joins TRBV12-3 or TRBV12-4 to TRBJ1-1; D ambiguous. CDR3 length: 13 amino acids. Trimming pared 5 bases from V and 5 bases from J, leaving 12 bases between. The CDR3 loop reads CASSPPTPTEAFF. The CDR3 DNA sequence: TGTGCCAGCAGTCCACCGACACCGACTGAAGCTTTCTTT.

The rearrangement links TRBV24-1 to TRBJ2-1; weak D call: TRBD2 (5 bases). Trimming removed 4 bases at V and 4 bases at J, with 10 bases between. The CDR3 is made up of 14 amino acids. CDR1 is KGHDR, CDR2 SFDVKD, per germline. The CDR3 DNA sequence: TGTGCCACCAGTGAGGCTAGCCGTTACAATGAGCAGTTCTTC. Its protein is CATSEASRYNEQFF.

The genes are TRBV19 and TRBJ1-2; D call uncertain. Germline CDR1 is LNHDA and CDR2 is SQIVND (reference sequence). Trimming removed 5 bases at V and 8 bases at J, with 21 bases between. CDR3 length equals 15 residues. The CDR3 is CASSLRGIGLNGYTF. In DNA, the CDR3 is TGTGCCAGTAGTCTTCGGGGAATTGGATTAAACGGCTACACCTTC.

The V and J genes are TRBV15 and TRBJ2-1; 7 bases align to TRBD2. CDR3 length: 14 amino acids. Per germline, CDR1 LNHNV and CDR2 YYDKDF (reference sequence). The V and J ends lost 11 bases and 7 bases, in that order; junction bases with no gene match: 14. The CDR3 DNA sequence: TGTGCCGCCGACGGGGGAGGGGTGGAGAATGAGCAGTTCTTC. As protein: CAADGGGVENEQFF.

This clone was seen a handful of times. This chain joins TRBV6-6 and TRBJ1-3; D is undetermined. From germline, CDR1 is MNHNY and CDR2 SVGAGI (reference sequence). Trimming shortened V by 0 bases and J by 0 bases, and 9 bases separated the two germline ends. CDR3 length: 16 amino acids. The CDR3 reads CASSYSAVPSGNTIYF. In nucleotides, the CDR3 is TGTGCCAGCAGTTACTCGGCAGTACCCTCTGGAAACACCATATATTTT.